Below are 3 T cell receptor beta chains sequenced from a single sample in a study of blood T cell repertoires in COVID-19. Using immunoSEQ multiplex PCR, the repertoire was profiled, and TCRdb retains in-frame clones only, with some absent. This sample carries roughly 290,000 clones, about 93% of them seen once, and the ten largest clones take under 7%. The sample comprised peripheral blood. The source of these receptors is a woman between 25 and 40 years old with COVID-19, enrolled during active disease.

The chain couples TRBV18 to TRBJ2-7; tentatively, D is TRBD2 (5 bases). Trimming cost V 6 bases and J 1 base, with 19 bases left between them. This CDR3 spans 16 amino acids. The germline CDR1 and CDR2 sequences are KGHSH and LQKENI. The CDR3 coding sequence is TGTGCCAGCTCGGCAGGTACCAGCGGTACTTCCTACGAGCAGTACTTC. It specifies CASSAGTSGTSYEQYF.

J is TRBJ2-3 and V is TRBV11-2, with 13 bases fitting TRBD2. There are 16 residues in the CDR3. V dropped 5 bases and J dropped 4; count of bases not matched to a gene: 6. The germline gives CDR1 SGHAT, CDR2 FQNNGV. Here the CDR3 reads CASSPQLAGGPDTQYF. The CDR3 DNA follows: TGTGCCAGCAGCCCCCAACTAGCGGGAGGGCCAGATACGCAGTATTTT.

The chain uses TRBV18 and TRBJ2-5; D is unresolved. Germline values: CDR1 KGHSH, CDR2 LQKENI. The CDR3 is made up of 12 amino acids. Trimming shortened V by 6 bases and J by 4 bases, and 9 bases separated the two germline ends. The CDR3 DNA sequence: TGTGCCAGCTCCCCTATCCGAGAGACCCAGTACTTC. Residues: CASSPIRETQYF.